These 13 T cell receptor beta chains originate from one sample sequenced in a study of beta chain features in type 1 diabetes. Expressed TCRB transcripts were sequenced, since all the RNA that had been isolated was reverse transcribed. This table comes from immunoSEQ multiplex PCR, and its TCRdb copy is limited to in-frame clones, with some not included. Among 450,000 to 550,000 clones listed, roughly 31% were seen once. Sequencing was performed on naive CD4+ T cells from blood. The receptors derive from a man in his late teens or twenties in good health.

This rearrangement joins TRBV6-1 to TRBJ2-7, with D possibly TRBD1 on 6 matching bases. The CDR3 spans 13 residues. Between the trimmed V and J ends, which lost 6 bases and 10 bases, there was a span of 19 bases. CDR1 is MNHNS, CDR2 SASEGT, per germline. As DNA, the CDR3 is TGTGCCAGCAGCCCAGGGGAGTGGTTGAACCAGTACTTC. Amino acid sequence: CASSPGEWLNQYF.

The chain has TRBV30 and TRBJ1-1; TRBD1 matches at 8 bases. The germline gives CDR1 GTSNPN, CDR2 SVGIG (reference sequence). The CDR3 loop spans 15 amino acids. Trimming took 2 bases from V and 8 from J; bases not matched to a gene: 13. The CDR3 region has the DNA TGTGCCTGGAGTCTTGAGAGACAGGGGAGCGCGGAAGCTTTCTTT. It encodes CAWSLERQGSAEAFF.

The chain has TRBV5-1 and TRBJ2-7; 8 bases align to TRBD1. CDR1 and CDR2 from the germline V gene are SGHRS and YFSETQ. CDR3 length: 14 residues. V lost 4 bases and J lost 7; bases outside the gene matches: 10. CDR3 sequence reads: CASSTTGAEQEQYF. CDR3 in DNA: TGCGCCAGCAGCACGACAGGGGCTGAGCAGGAGCAGTACTTC. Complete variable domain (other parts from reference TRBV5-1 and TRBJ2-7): KAGVTQTPRYLIKTRGQQVTLSCSPISGHRSVSWYQQTPGQGLQFLFEYFSETQRNKGNFPGRFSGRQFSNSRSEMNVSTLELGDSALYLCASSTTGAEQEQYFGPGTRLTVT.

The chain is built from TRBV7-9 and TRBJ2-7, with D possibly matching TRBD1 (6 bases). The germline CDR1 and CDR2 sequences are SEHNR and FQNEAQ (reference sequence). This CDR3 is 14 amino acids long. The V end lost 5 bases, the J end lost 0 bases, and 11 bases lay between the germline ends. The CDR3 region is CASSATGHSYEQYF. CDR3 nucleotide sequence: TGTGCCAGCAGCGCCACAGGGCACTCCTACGAGCAGTACTTC.

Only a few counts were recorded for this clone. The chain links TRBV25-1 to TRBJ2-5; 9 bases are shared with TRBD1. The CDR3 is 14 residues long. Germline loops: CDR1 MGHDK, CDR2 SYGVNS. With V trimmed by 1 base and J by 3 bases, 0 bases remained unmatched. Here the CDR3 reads CASSEWDREETQYF. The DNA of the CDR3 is TGTGCCAGCAGTGAATGGGACAGGGAAGAGACCCAGTACTTC.

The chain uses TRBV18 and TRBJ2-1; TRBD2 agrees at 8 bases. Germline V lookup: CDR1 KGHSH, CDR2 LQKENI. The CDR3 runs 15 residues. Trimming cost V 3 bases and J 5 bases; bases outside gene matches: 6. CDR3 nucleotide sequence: TGTGCCAGCTCACCGGGGACTAGTACCCACAATGAGCAGTTCTTC. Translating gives CASSPGTSTHNEQFF.

CDR3 sequence reads: CSVEVLYGYTF. CDR3 in DNA: TGCAGCGTTGAAGTGCTGTATGGCTACACCTTC. The chain carries TRBV29-1 and TRBJ1-2; D is undetermined. Germline CDR1 and CDR2: SQVTM and ANQGSEA. The length of the CDR3 is 11 residues. V was cut by 1 base and J by 5 bases, with 5 bases left in between.

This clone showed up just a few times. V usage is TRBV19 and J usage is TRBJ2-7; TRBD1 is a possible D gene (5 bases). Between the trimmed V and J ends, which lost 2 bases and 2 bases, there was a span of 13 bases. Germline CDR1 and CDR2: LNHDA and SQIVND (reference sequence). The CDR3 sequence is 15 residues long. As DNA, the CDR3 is TGTGCCAGTAGTATACTGGTCGACAGCCCCTACGAGCAGTACTTC. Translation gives CASSILVDSPYEQYF.

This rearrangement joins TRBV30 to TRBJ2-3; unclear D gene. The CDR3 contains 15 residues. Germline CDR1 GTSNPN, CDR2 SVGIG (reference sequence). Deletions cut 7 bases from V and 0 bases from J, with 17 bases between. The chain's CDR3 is CASLLGRQSTDTQYF. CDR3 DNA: TGTGCCTCCCTCCTCGGGCGGCAGAGCACAGATACGCAGTATTTT.

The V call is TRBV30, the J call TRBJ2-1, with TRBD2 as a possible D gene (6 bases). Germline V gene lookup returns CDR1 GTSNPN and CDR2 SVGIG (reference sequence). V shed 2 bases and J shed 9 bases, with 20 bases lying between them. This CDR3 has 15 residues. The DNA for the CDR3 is TGTGCCTGGAGTCCCCCACCCGGGAGCGGTGTTGAGCAGTTCTTC. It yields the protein CAWSPPPGSGVEQFF. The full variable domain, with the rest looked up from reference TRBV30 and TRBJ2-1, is SQTIHQWPATLVQPVGSPLSLECTVEGTSNPNLYWYRQAAGRGLQLLFYSVGIGQISSEVPQNLSASRPQDRQFILSSKKLLLSDSGFYLCAWSPPPGSGVEQFFGPGTRLTVL.

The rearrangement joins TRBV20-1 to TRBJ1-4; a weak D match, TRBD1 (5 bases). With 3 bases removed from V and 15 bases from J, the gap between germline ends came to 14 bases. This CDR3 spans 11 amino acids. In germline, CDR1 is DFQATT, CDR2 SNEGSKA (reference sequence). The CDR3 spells CSASGRELLFF. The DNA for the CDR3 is TGCAGTGCTAGCGGCAGGGAGTTGTTGTTTTTT.

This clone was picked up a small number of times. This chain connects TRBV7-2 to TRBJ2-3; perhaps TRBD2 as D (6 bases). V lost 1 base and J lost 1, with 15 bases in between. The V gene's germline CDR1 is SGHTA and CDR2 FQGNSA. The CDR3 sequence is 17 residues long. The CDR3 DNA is TGTGCCAGCAGCTTAGTTGGCGGGGAAAGGGGCACAGATACGCAGTATTTT. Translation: CASSLVGGERGTDTQYF.

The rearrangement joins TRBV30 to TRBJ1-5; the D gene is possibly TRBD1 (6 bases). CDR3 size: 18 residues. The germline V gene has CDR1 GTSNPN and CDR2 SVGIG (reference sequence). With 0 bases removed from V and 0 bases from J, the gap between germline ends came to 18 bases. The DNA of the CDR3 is TGTGCCTGGAGTGTCTCAGGGAGGGGGAGTTATAGCAATCAGCCCCAGCATTTT. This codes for CAWSVSGRGSYSNQPQHF.